This T cell receptor beta chain came from a study of Graves' ophthalmopathy and Graves' hyperthyroidism. Of note for this clonotype: What it binds is unknown. Relative to the germline gene, one junction end is altered; a read error may explain this.

The CDR3 is 15 amino acids. The germline V gene encodes CDR1 LGHDT and CDR2 YNNKEL (reference sequence). Study findings and constraints: Sensitivity reached 87.88% and specificity around 81% for a 13-signature model separating ophthalmopathy from stable hyperthyroidism. Blood also carried most expanded thyroid clonotypes exceeding 0.001 frequency.

Amplification targeted the TCR beta CDR3 regions, with RNA transcripts as the source material. Second-round multiplex PCR came after first-round RT-PCR with HTBI primers. TCRdb re-derived calls from the multiplex PCR reads in MiXCR, one entry per CDR3 protein. The table has about 39,000 distinct CDR3 sequences, about 50% seen once. The sequenced sample was peripheral blood. The chain employs TRBV3-1 and TRBJ1-2; 8 bases are a match to TRBD1. The TCR originated in an adult woman with stable Graves' hyperthyroidism. Written as DNA, the CDR3 is TGTGCCAGCAGCCAGGGAACGGACAGGGCCTATGGCTACGCCTTC. Translation gives CASSQGTDRAYGYAF.